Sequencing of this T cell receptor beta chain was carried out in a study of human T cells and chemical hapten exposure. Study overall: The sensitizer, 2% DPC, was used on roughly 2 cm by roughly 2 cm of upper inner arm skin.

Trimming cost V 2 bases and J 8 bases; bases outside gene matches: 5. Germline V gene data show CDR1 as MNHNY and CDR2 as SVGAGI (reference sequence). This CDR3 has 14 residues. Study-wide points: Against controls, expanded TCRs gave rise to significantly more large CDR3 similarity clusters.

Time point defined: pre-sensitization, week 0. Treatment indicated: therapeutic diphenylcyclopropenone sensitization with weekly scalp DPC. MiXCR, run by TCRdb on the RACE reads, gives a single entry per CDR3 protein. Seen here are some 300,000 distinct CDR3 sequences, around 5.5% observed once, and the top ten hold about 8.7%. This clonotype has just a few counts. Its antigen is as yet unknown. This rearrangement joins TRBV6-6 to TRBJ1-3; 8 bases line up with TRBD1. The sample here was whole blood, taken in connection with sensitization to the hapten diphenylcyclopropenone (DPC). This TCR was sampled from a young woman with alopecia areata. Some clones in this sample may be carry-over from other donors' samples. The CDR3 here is CASSYGQGRDTIYF. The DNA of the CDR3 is TGTGCCAGCAGTTACGGACAGGGCAGAGACACCATATATTTT.